What follows are 16 T cell receptor beta chains derived from one specimen sequenced in a study of T cell clonality in common variable immunodeficiency. Measured with immunoSEQ multiplex PCR; TCRdb has only the in-frame clones, and not every one. In total the sample includes 35,000 to 50,000 clones, none of them seen once. Sample: peripheral blood mononuclear cells. These receptors were collected from a person aged 18 to 70 in good health.

The CDR3: CASSPRDREEEKLFF. The sequenced CDR3 bases are TGTGCCAGCAGCCCGCGCGACAGGGAAGAAGAAAAA. The chain joins TRBV7-9 to TRBJ1-4, with 7 bases fitting TRBD1. Coverage ceases 3 residues before the CDR3 finishes, and the germline J gene fills in the end. Trimming removed 5 bases from V and 8 bases from J; junction bases left unmatched: 11. Germline V gene data show CDR1 as SEHNR and CDR2 as FQNEAQ (reference sequence). This CDR3 region has 15 residues.

This clone was recorded many times. The read finishes 3 residues shy of the CDR3 end, and the germline J gene is used to complete it. J is TRBJ2-7 and V is TRBV5-1, with unresolved D. Germline CDR1 SGHRS, CDR2 YFSETQ. V lost 1 base to trimming and J lost 1 base, with 12 bases between them. The CDR3 covers 15 residues. The chain's CDR3 is CASSLTPTISYEQYF. The sequenced CDR3 bases are TGCGCCAGCAGCTTGACCCCGACAATTTCCTACGAG. The full variable domain, with the rest looked up from reference TRBV5-1 and TRBJ2-7, is KAGVTQTPRYLIKTRGQQVTLSCSPISGHRSVSWYQQTPGQGLQFLFEYFSETQRNKGNFPGRFSGRQFSNSRSEMNVSTLELGDSALYLCASSLTPTISYEQYFGPGTRLTVT.

In its sample, this clone was seen many times. Read coverage stops 3 residues before the CDR3 terminus; the germline J gene supplies the remainder. The chain combines TRBV11-3 with TRBJ2-7, with TRBD1 matching 9 bases. The germline CDR1 and CDR2 sequences are SGHNT and YENEEA. With V trimmed by 5 bases and J by 2 bases, 7 bases remained unmatched. The CDR3 contains 15 residues. The CDR3: CASSRTGDRAYEQYF. The covered CDR3 bases are TGTGCCAGCAGCCGTACTGGGGACAGGGCCTACGAG. Looking up the rest from reference TRBV11-3 and TRBJ2-7 gives the full variable domain: EAGVVQSPRYKIIEKKQPVAFWCNPISGHNTLYWYLQNLGQGPELLIRYENEEAVDDSQLPKDRFSAERLKGVDSTLKIQPAELGDSAVYLCASSRTGDRAYEQYFGPGTRLTVT.

This clone was seen repeatedly, ten times or more. The observed sequence ends 3 residues before the CDR3 terminus, with the missing tail filled in from the germline J gene. V and J are TRBV7-3 and TRBJ1-1, with D possibly TRBD1 on 5 matching bases. Trimming removed 2 bases at V and 5 bases at J, with 15 bases between. The CDR3 is 15 amino acids. CDR1 SGHTA and CDR2 FQGTGA come from the germline V gene. CDR3 DNA (partial): TGTGCCAGCAGCTTATACGGGGGGAGGCGGACTGAA. It yields the protein CASSLYGGRRTE. The full-length CDR3 reads as CASSLYGGRRTEAFF.

This clone appeared many times. The CDR3 end is not reached by the read, which stops 3 residues before it; the germline J gene fills it in. This chain uses TRBV19 with TRBJ2-3, with TRBD2 identical over 8 bases. J lost 4 bases, V lost 5 bases, and 8 bases had no gene match. CDR1 and CDR2 (germline): LNHDA, SQIVND (reference sequence). This CDR3 has 15 residues. CDR3 bases read: TGTGCCAGTAGTCTAGGACTAGCCGCGCCAGATACG. This sequence encodes CASSLGLAAPDT. The complete CDR3 sequence is CASSLGLAAPDTQYF.

This clone was seen at least ten times. The sequenced fragment ends 3 residues before the CDR3 boundary, so the rest is inferred from the germline J gene. V usage is TRBV5-1 and J usage is TRBJ1-4; possibly TRBD1 for D (5 bases). CDR1 and CDR2 (germline): SGHRS, YFSETQ. The CDR3 sequence is 14 residues long. Trimming removed 2 bases at V and 8 bases at J, with 13 bases between. The CDR3 region is CASSFGQGEEKLFF. The part of the CDR3 DNA that was read is TGCGCCAGCAGCTTTGGGCAGGGTGAAGAAAAA.

In its sample, this clone was seen many times. The CDR3 end is not reached by the read, which stops 3 residues before it; the germline J gene fills it in. The rearrangement links TRBV19 to TRBJ1-1; D is perhaps TRBD1 (6 bases). Germline V lookup: CDR1 LNHDA, CDR2 SQIVND (reference sequence). This CDR3 comprises 14 residues. V was trimmed by 5 bases and J by 6 bases, leaving 16 bases between them. CDR3 DNA (partial): TGTGCCAGTAGTCGCGGCAGGGGAGTCCCTGAA. Its protein product is CASSRGRGVPE. The whole CDR3 sequence reads CASSRGRGVPEAFF.

This clone was recorded at least ten times. The CDR3 end is not reached by the read, which stops 3 residues before it; the germline J gene fills it in. The chain carries TRBV19 and TRBJ2-3, with 11 bases that match TRBD2. This CDR3 spans 16 amino acids. V was clipped by 0 bases and J by 7 bases; unmatched bases: 6. Germline CDR1 reads LNHDA; CDR2 reads SQIVND (reference sequence). The sequenced part of the CDR3 DNA is TGTGCCAGTAGTATAGACCTAGCGGGGGGACAGAATACG. Translated: CASSIDLAGGQNT. The complete CDR3 reads CASSIDLAGGQNTQYF.

This clone was seen at least ten times. Read coverage stops 3 residues before the CDR3 terminus; the germline J gene supplies the remainder. This chain uses TRBV19 with TRBJ1-4, with TRBD1 matching 7 bases. CDR3 length: 15 amino acids. V dropped 4 bases and J dropped 5; count of bases not matched to a gene: 7. Germline V lookup: CDR1 LNHDA, CDR2 SQIVND (reference sequence). The CDR3 sequence: CASSNSAGGNEKLFF. CDR3 bases read: TGTGCCAGTAGTAATTCGGCAGGGGGGAATGAAAAA.

The table lists this clone with many counts. The read gets to within 3 residues of the CDR3 end, and the germline J gene fills in the rest. V usage is TRBV5-4 and J usage is TRBJ2-7; D is perhaps TRBD1 (6 bases). V gave up 4 bases and J gave up 3 bases, with 11 bases separating them. The CDR3 is 13 amino acids. The germline V gene encodes CDR1 SGHNT and CDR2 YYREEE (reference sequence). CDR3 bases read: TGTGCCAGCAGCACAGGGAAAGGCTACGAG. Translating it yields CASSTGKGYE. The CDR3 in full is CASSTGKGYEQYF. Supplemented by reference TRBV5-4 and TRBJ2-7, the full variable domain reads ETGVTQSPTHLIKTRGQQVTLRCSSQSGHNTVSWYQQALGQGPQFIFQYYREEENGRGNFPPRFSGLQFPNYSSELNVNALELDDSALYLCASSTGKGYEQYFGPGTRLTVT.

This clone was seen many times. The CDR3 sequence is CASSSRTLITGELFF. The CDR3 bases that were read are TGTGCCAGCAGTTCGCGTACTCTCATCACCGGGGAG. The rearrangement uses TRBV28 and TRBJ2-2; no firm D call. The read comes to an end 3 residues before the CDR3 does, leaving the germline J gene to fill in the end. The length of the CDR3 is 15 residues. Trimming pared 4 bases from V and 4 bases from J, leaving 13 bases between. Germline CDR1 MDHEN, CDR2 SYDVKM.

The table lists this clone with many counts. From the germline J gene comes the end of the CDR3, since the read stops 3 residues before it. This chain links TRBV11-2 with TRBJ2-7; D remains ambiguous. Germline CDR1 SGHAT, CDR2 FQNNGV. CDR3 length: 12 residues. Trimming took 1 base from V and 5 from J, leaving 6 bases between them. The CDR3 sequence is CASSLVRHEQYF. CDR3 bases read: TGTGCCAGCAGCTTAGTAAGGCACGAG.

This clone occurred many times. The read stops 3 residues short of the end of the CDR3; the missing end is completed from the germline J gene. This rearrangement joins TRBV20-1 to TRBJ2-2; no reliable D call. Germline assignment: CDR1 DFQATT and CDR2 SNEGSKA (reference sequence). The V end lost 4 bases, the J end lost 5 bases, and 8 bases lay between the germline ends. The CDR3 runs 12 residues. Partial CDR3 DNA: TGCAGTGCTATTGGGCAAACCGGGGAG. It yields the protein CSAIGQTGE. Given in full, the CDR3 is CSAIGQTGELFF.

This clone was recorded many times. With the read ending 3 residues before the CDR3 end, the germline J gene is used to fill in that end. The V gene is TRBV30, the J gene TRBJ2-4, with 9 bases lining up with TRBD1. The CDR3 consists of 13 residues. Trimming at V came to 5 bases and at J to 8 bases, leaving 7 bases not matched to a gene. The V gene's germline CDR1 is GTSNPN and CDR2 SVGIG (reference sequence). CDR3 sequence: CAWGGQGVHIQYF. The covered CDR3 bases are TGTGCCTGGGGGGGACAGGGTGTACACATT.

Ten or more counts support this clone. The read gets to within 3 residues of the CDR3 end, and the germline J gene fills in the rest. This chain uses TRBV7-9 with TRBJ2-2; perhaps TRBD1 as D (5 bases). V gave up 3 bases and J gave up 6 bases, with 11 bases separating them. The CDR3 is made up of 14 amino acids. Germline V gives CDR1 SEHNR, CDR2 FQNEAQ (reference sequence). The CDR3 bases that were read are TGTGCCAGCAGCTTTGTTGCACAGGCCGGGGAG. As protein: CASSFVAQAGE. Given in full, the CDR3 is CASSFVAQAGELFF.

This clone has a count of ten or more. The sequence runs out 3 residues before the end of the CDR3; the remainder is reconstructed from the germline J gene. The rearrangement joins TRBV19 to TRBJ2-7; tentative D call: TRBD1 (5 bases). The CDR3 has 13 amino acids. Germline lookup yields CDR1 LNHDA and CDR2 SQIVND (reference sequence). Trimming stripped 1 base from V and 6 bases from J, with 10 bases between. The CDR3 region is CASSIVRGSEQYF. The sequenced part of the CDR3 DNA is TGTGCCAGTAGTATAGTTAGGGGTTCCGAG.